This T cell receptor beta chain comes out of a study of cytomegalovirus exposure and HLA in healthy donors. General study results and limits: Three chains linked to CMV were shown in vitro to be specific for CMV antigens.

Turning to this clone: What it recognizes is unknown.

The PCR used 60 Vbeta and 13 Jbeta primers. This table comes from immunoSEQ multiplex PCR, and its TCRdb copy is limited to in-frame clones, with some not included. The profile shows 100,000 to 150,000 clones, around 74% of them singletons. The sample comprised PBMCs. The receptor was isolated from a woman between 50 and 59 years old in good health and CMV-seropositive.

The CDR3 DNA follows: TGCGCCAGCAGCTTGAGAGCCAGGGCCACCGGGGAGCTGTTTTTT. Its translation is CASSLRARATGELFF. V and J are TRBV5-1 and TRBJ2-2; the D gene is possibly TRBD1 (5 bases). The CDR3 sequence is 15 residues long. V was shortened by 1 base and J by 4 bases, with 11 bases between the two germline ends. CDR1 and CDR2 from the germline V gene are SGHRS and YFSETQ.